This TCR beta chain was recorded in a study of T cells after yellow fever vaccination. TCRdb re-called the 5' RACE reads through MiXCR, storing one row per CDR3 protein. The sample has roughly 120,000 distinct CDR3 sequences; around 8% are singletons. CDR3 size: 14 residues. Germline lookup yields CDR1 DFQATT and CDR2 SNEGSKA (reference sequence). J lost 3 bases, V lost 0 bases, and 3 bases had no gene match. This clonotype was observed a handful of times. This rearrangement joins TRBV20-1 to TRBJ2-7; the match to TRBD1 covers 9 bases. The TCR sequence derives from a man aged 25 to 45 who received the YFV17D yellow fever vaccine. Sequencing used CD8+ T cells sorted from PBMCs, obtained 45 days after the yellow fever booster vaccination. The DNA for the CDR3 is TGCAGTGCTAGAGATGCGGACAGGGGCTACGAGCAGTACTTC. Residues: CSARDADRGYEQYF.